These T cell receptor beta chains were read from a single sample in a study of T cells after yellow fever vaccination. Using its own MiXCR run on the 5' RACE reads, TCRdb lists one record per CDR3 protein. The sample includes 99,000 or so distinct CDR3 sequences, around 5.8% of them seen just once. This material consisted of CD8+ T cells sorted from PBMCs, taken 10 days after the yellow fever booster vaccination. The source of these receptors is a man between 18 and 29 years old who received the YFV17D yellow fever vaccine. Both conserved end residues are part of each CDR3. The D gene is left open where the match is weak. A clone size is listed for some rows: how often the clone was seen (once, few, many), or a class if it is expanded.

few,TRBV6-2/TRBV6-3,TRBJ2-1,-,TGTGCCAGCAGTTATGTAAGGGACGGGGACGAGCAGTTCTTC,CASSYVRDGDEQFF
few,TRBV3-1,TRBJ2-1,-,TGTGCCAGCAGCCTAGCGCCCCATGAGCAGTTCTTC,CASSLAPHEQFF
few,TRBV6-2/TRBV6-3,TRBJ1-5,-,TGTGCCAGCAGTGCCCAACCAGGGGCGTATAGCAATCAGCCCCAGCATTTT,CASSAQPGAYSNQPQHF
many,TRBV7-3,TRBJ2-3,-,TGTGCCAGCAGCTTAATGGGGGGCGCCGCAGATACGCAGTATTTT,CASSLMGGAADTQYF
many,TRBV12-3/TRBV12-4,TRBJ1-1,-,TGTGCCAGCAGTTTACAGTCCGGGCTTCGGACTGAAGCTTTCTTT,CASSLQSGLRTEAFF
-,TRBV6-2/TRBV6-3,TRBJ1-2,TRBD1,TGTGCCAGCAGTTACTCGACAAGGACAGGGGATTATGGCTACACCTTC,CASSYSTRTGDYGYTF
-,TRBV27,TRBJ2-2,-,TGTGCCAGCAGTTTATCCCCCTACATGGGGCAGGGAGGCGGGGAGCTGTTTTTT,CASSLSPYMGQGGGELFF
-,TRBV5-1,TRBJ2-1,-,TGCGCCAGCAGCTTGGGTCAGGGGACCAGGGAGCAGTTCTTC,CASSLGQGTREQFF
few,TRBV29-1,TRBJ1-1,-,TGCAGCGTCAACACGGGGGGTACTGAAGCTTTCTTT,CSVNTGGTEAFF
-,TRBV7-9,TRBJ1-2,TRBD1,TGTGCCAGCAGCTTAACTGTGGGACAGGCTTATGGCTACACCTTC,CASSLTVGQAYGYTF
-,TRBV4-3,TRBJ2-3,TRBD2,TGCGCCAGCAGCCAAGTGTTCGAGCGGGGGGAAGAAACAGATACGCAGTATTTT,CASSQVFERGEETDTQYF
many,TRBV23-1,TRBJ2-2,TRBD1,TGCGCCAGCCTTTCGTGGGACAGGGACACCGGGGAGCTGTTTTTT,CASLSWDRDTGELFF
few,TRBV12-3/TRBV12-4,TRBJ2-3,TRBD2,TGTGCCAGCAGCCGTAGCGGGACGACAGATACGCAGTATTTT,CASSRSGTTDTQYF
-,TRBV12-3/TRBV12-4,TRBJ1-2,-,TGTGCCAGCAGTTTCGGGGGGCGAGGAGGCTACACCTTC,CASSFGGRGGYTF
few,TRBV30,TRBJ1-2,-,TGTGCCTGGATGGGGAGGGCTAACTATGGCTACACCTTC,CAWMGRANYGYTF
-,TRBV18,TRBJ2-1,TRBD2,TGTGCCAGCTCATCGGGACTAGCGGGGGGGCTCGTTGATGAGCAGTTCTTC,CASSSGLAGGLVDEQFF
-,TRBV7-2,TRBJ2-1,TRBD1,TGTGCCAGCAGCCCGGGTGAGGACAGGGTTTTTAATGAGCAGTTCTTC,CASSPGEDRVFNEQFF
few,TRBV4-3,TRBJ1-6,-,TGCGCCAGCAGCCAAGATCCTGGAGGTGATAATTCACCCCTCCACTTT,CASSQDPGGDNSPLHF
few,TRBV20-1,TRBJ1-1,-,TGCAGTGCCCACAATGGACTTACTGAAGCTTTCTTT,CSAHNGLTEAFF
-,TRBV6-2/TRBV6-3,TRBJ2-2,TRBD1,TGTGCCAGCAGCCAAACAGGGGGCACCGGGGAGCTGTTTTTT,CASSQTGGTGELFF
-,TRBV15,TRBJ2-7,-,TGTGCCACCAAGGTCCGAGGGGGGTACGAGCAGTACTTC,CATKVRGGYEQYF
-,TRBV25-1,TRBJ1-3,-,TGTGCCAGCAGTATCGGGCAGGGAAACACCATATATTTT,CASSIGQGNTIYF